Below are 12 T cell receptor beta chains sequenced from a single sample in a study of lymphopenia after photon versus proton radiotherapy. Assay used: immunoSEQ multiplex PCR; TCRdb lists only in-frame clones, some missing. This sample yields 65,000 to 75,000 clones, of which around 86% are seen a single time; 10% to 14% belongs to the top ten. The specimen comprised peripheral blood, sampled from a patient treated with proton-based radiotherapy. The receptors derive from a man of 80 years or more with esophageal cancer.

The chain couples TRBV5-1 to TRBJ1-5; possible D gene TRBD1, 5 bases. CDR3 length: 15 amino acids. V was shortened by 0 bases and J by 5 bases, with 12 bases between the two germline ends. Germline V lookup: CDR1 SGHRS, CDR2 YFSETQ. CDR3 region: CASSLDGALHQPQHF. The CDR3 bases are TGCGCCAGCAGCTTGGATGGGGCTTTACATCAGCCCCAGCATTTT.

In its sample, this clone ranks as medium-sized. This CDR3 is CASSLGSGEGQPQHF. The CDR3 nucleotides are TGCGCCAGCAGCCTAGGGTCAGGGGAAGGTCAGCCCCAGCATTTT. The chain recombines TRBV4-3 with TRBJ1-5; TRBD1 might be the D (6 bases). The CDR3 contains 15 residues. Germline loops: CDR1 LGHNA, CDR2 YSLEER. V was trimmed by 4 bases and J by 6 bases, leaving 16 bases between them.

V usage is TRBV14 and J usage is TRBJ2-7; the D is unclear. V lost 0 bases to trimming and J lost 4 bases, with 16 bases between them. CDR3 length equals 16 residues. Per germline, CDR1 SGHDN and CDR2 FVKESK. The CDR3 DNA is TGTGCCAGCAGCCAAGAGGCGACATCCATGATTTACGAGCAGTACTTC. Encoded protein: CASSQEATSMIYEQYF.

This clone was seen a handful of times. This chain's CDR3 is CAWRKKGSYEQYF. CDR3 bases: TGTGCCTGGAGGAAAAAGGGATCTTACGAGCAGTACTTC. This sequence joins TRBV30 and TRBJ2-7; D is uncertain. Germline lookup yields CDR1 GTSNPN and CDR2 SVGIG (reference sequence). The CDR3 is 13 residues long. Trimming shortened V by 3 bases and J by 4 bases, and 13 bases separated the two germline ends.

The chain carries TRBV10-3 and TRBJ1-1; no definite D call. Trimming took 3 bases from V and 0 from J, leaving 5 bases between them. Germline values: CDR1 ENHRY, CDR2 SYGVKD. This CDR3 region has 13 residues. CDR3 coding DNA: TGTGCCATCAGTGAAAGTTTGAACACTGAAGCTTTCTTT. It codes for CAISESLNTEAFF.

The chain employs TRBV4-3 and TRBJ2-1, with 8 bases aligning to TRBD1. Germline V gene lookup returns CDR1 LGHNA and CDR2 YSLEER. The J segment lost 2 bases and the V segment lost 6 bases, leaving 6 bases of the junction unmatched. The CDR3 runs 15 residues. The CDR3: CASSPDRATYNEQFF. Written as DNA, the CDR3 is TGCGCCAGCAGTCCGGACAGGGCGACCTACAATGAGCAGTTCTTC.

V usage is TRBV5-6 and J usage is TRBJ2-5; 12 nucleotides agree with TRBD2. Trimming removed 4 bases from V and 1 base from J; junction bases left unmatched: 5. This CDR3 is built from 16 residues. Germline V gene sequence: CDR1 SGHDT, CDR2 YYEEEE. The CDR3 region is CASSRLAGDFQETQYF. CDR3 DNA: TGTGCCAGCAGCCGACTAGCGGGGGATTTCCAAGAGACCCAGTACTTC.

The V gene is TRBV29-1, the J gene TRBJ2-1, with a weak D call TRBD1 (6 bases). The CDR3 extends over 13 amino acids. V lost 6 bases, J lost 8 bases, and 17 bases lay in between. Germline CDR1 is SQVTM and CDR2 is ANQGSEA. CDR3 in amino acids: CSVGSGEGYEQFF. The DNA for the CDR3 is TGCAGCGTGGGGTCAGGGGAAGGGTATGAGCAGTTCTTC.

Here the CDR3 reads CASTPWAGGNTDTQYF. DNA of the CDR3: TGTGCCAGCACCCCATGGGCAGGGGGCAACACAGATACGCAGTATTTT. The chain couples TRBV27 to TRBJ2-3; 8 positions match TRBD1. Germline CDR1 is MNHEY and CDR2 is SMNVEV (reference sequence). V lost 7 bases and J lost 2; bases outside the gene matches: 11. The CDR3 totals 16 residues.

The chain joins TRBV7-9 to TRBJ1-3, with D maybe TRBD1 (5 bases). Germline CDR1 is SEHNR and CDR2 is FQNEAQ (reference sequence). This CDR3 region has 14 residues. This CDR3 is CSWGSLSSGNTIYF. The CDR3 DNA follows: TGTTCATGGGGGTCGCTATCCTCTGGAAACACCATATATTTT.

The chain has TRBV7-9 and TRBJ2-7; 9 nucleotides agree with TRBD1. CDR3 length: 16 amino acids. The V gene's germline CDR1 is SEHNR and CDR2 FQNEAQ (reference sequence). Losses at the gene ends were 6 bases for V and 4 bases for J; bases not matched to a gene: 13. The CDR3, as DNA: TGTGCCAGCAGGCCGGGGGCGGGACAGGGTTTATACGAGCAGTACTTC. It codes for CASRPGAGQGLYEQYF.

The J gene is TRBJ2-5, the V gene TRBV5-6; D possibly uses TRBD1 or TRBD2 (5 bases each). The V and J ends lost 4 bases and 3 bases respectively, with 10 bases between them. The length of the CDR3 is 13 residues. The germline V gene has CDR1 SGHDT and CDR2 YYEEEE. The CDR3, as DNA: TGTGCCAGCAGCACCGGGGCTGAAGAGACCCAGTACTTC. It specifies CASSTGAEETQYF.